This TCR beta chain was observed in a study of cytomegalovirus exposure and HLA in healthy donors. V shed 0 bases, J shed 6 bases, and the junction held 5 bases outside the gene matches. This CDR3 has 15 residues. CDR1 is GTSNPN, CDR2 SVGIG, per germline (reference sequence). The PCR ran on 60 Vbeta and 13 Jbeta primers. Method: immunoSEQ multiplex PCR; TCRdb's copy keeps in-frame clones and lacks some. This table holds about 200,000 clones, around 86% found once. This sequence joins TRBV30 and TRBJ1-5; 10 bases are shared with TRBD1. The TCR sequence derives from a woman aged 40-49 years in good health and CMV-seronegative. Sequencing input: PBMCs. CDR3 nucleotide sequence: TGTGCCTGGAGTGTAGGGACAGGGGTAGGTCAGCCCCAGCATTTT. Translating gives CAWSVGTGVGQPQHF.